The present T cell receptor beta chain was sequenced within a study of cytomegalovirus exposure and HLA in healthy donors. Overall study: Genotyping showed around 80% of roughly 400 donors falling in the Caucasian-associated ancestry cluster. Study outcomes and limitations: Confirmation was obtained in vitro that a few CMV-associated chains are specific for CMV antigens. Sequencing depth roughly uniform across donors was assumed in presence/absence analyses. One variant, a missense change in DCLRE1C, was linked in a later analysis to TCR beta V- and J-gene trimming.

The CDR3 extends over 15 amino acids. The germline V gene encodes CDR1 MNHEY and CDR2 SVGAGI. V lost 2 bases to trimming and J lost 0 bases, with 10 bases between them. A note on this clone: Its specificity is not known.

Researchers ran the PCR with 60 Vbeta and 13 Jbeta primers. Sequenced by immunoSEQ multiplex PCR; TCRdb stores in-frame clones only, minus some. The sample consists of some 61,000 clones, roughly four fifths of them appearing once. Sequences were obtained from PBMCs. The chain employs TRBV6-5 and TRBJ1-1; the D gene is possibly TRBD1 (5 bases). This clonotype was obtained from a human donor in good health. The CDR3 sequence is CASSYRRQLNTEAFF. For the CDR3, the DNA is TGTGCCAGCAGTTACCGCAGACAGCTGAACACTGAAGCTTTCTTT.